These 16 T cell receptor beta chains were sequenced from one sample in a study of cytomegalovirus exposure and HLA in healthy donors. The PCR used 60 Vbeta and 13 Jbeta primers. Sequenced by immunoSEQ multiplex PCR; TCRdb stores in-frame clones only, minus some. This sample has some 80,000 clones, with about 9.5% found just once. The sequenced material came from PBMCs. The receptors derive from a man in his 60s in good health and CMV-seropositive.

The chain links TRBV7-9 to TRBJ1-1; D is possibly TRBD1 (6 bases). CDR3 length: 14 residues. The germline V gene encodes CDR1 SEHNR and CDR2 FQNEAQ (reference sequence). Trimming shortened V by 5 bases and J by 0 bases, and 10 bases separated the two germline ends. The CDR3: CASSLGHLNTEAFF. In DNA form, the CDR3 reads TGTGCCAGCAGCCTGGGACACCTGAACACTGAAGCTTTCTTT.

CDR3 sequence reads: CASSPEKNTEAFF. Written as DNA, the CDR3 is TGTGCCAGCTCACCAGAGAAGAACACTGAAGCTTTCTTT. This chain connects TRBV18 to TRBJ1-1; no reliable D call. CDR1 is KGHSH and CDR2 is LQKENI in the germline V gene. With 2 bases removed from V and 1 base from J, the gap between germline ends came to 5 bases. The CDR3 sequence is 13 residues long.

The rearrangement links TRBV14 to TRBJ2-3; maybe TRBD2 (6 bases). Germline CDR1 reads SGHDN; CDR2 reads FVKESK. The V gene lost 4 bases and the J gene lost 0 bases, with 11 bases spanning the gap. The CDR3 contains 15 residues. CDR3 in DNA: TGTGCCAGCAGCCCCGACGGGACTAGCACAGATACGCAGTATTTT. This translates into CASSPDGTSTDTQYF.

The gene calls are TRBV10-2 and TRBJ1-1; D unresolved. The CDR3 consists of 14 residues. Germline-derived CDR1 and CDR2 are WSHSY and SAAADI. Trimming took 5 bases from V and 0 from J, leaving 10 bases between them. This CDR3 is CASSTGWMNTEAFF. DNA for the CDR3: TGCGCCAGCAGTACGGGATGGATGAACACTGAAGCTTTCTTT.

Comments on this clone: The sample has other DNA sequences that encode this CDR3 too. The CDR3 DNA is TGTGCCAGCAGCCAAGAGGGTCGGGTCCGCGGTAATGAAAAACTGTTTTTT. Translating it yields CASSQEGRVRGNEKLFF. This rearrangement joins TRBV4-2 to TRBJ1-4, with unresolved D. Trimming removed 0 bases at V and 4 bases at J, with 15 bases between. The CDR3 totals 17 residues. Germline V lookup: CDR1 LGHNA, CDR2 YNFKEQ.

CDR3: CASRAAGQGGEQYV. In DNA form, the CDR3 reads TGCGCCAGCCGCGCCGCGGGACAGGGTGGCGAGCAGTACGTC. J is TRBJ2-7 and V is TRBV4-1; 9 bases map to TRBD1. This CDR3 is 14 amino acids long. The V and J ends lost 8 bases and 6 bases, in that order; junction bases with no gene match: 11. CDR1 MGHRA and CDR2 YSYEKL come from the germline V gene.

The sample holds a few counts of this clone. The chain employs TRBV11-2 and TRBJ2-7; D is possibly TRBD1 (6 bases). The V end was cut by 4 bases, the J end by 2 bases, with 15 bases between. The CDR3 sequence is 15 residues long. The germline CDR1 and CDR2 sequences are SGHAT and FQNNGV. CDR3 region: CASSSPPTGTYEQYF. The CDR3, as DNA: TGTGCCAGCAGCTCCCCCCCAACAGGGACCTACGAGCAGTACTTC.

The chain uses TRBV5-1 and TRBJ2-7, with 11 bases identical to TRBD1. The germline CDR1 and CDR2 sequences are SGHRS and YFSETQ. The CDR3 contains 15 residues. V gave up 4 bases and J gave up 6 bases; unmatched junction bases: 9. CDR3 DNA: TGCGCCAGCAGCGTAACCGGGACAGGGGGGGGCGAGCAGTACTTC. Translation gives CASSVTGTGGGEQYF. Looking up the rest from reference TRBV5-1 and TRBJ2-7 gives the full variable domain: KAGVTQTPRYLIKTRGQQVTLSCSPISGHRSVSWYQQTPGQGLQFLFEYFSETQRNKGNFPGRFSGRQFSNSRSEMNVSTLELGDSALYLCASSVTGTGGGEQYFGPGTRLTVT.

Written as DNA, the CDR3 is TGTGCCAGCAGCAGAAGAGTCAACCCCGGCAATGAGCAGTTCTTC. Residues: CASSRRVNPGNEQFF. This rearrangement joins TRBV5-7 to TRBJ2-1; D unclear. TRBV5-7 is treated as an ORF (open reading frame) with a function not yet certain. There are 15 residues in the CDR3. Trimming left V 4 bases short and J 6 bases short, with 17 bases between.

The chain employs TRBV2 and TRBJ1-2; D possibly corresponds to TRBD1 (5 bases). This CDR3 has 14 amino acids. Deletions cut 5 bases from V and 0 bases from J, with 10 bases between. Germline loops: CDR1 SNHLY, CDR2 FYNNEI. CDR3 DNA: TGTGCCAGCAGTCGAGACAGCTCTAACTATGGCTACACCTTC. It is translated as CASSRDSSNYGYTF.

The chain has TRBV7-2 and TRBJ2-7, with D unclear. V was pared by 4 bases and J by 7 bases, with 14 bases between. CDR3 size: 13 residues. Per the germline V gene, CDR1 is SGHTA and CDR2 is FQGNSA. The CDR3 coding sequence is TGTGCCAGCAGCTCCCCCTCCGAGTGGGAGCAGTACTTC. This codes for CASSSPSEWEQYF. Complete variable domain (other parts from reference TRBV7-2 and TRBJ2-7): GAGVSQSPSNKVTEKGKDVELRCDPISGHTALYWYRQSLGQGLEFLIYFQGNSAPDKSGLPSDRFSAERTGGSVSTLTIQRTQQEDSAVYLCASSSPSEWEQYFGPGTRLTVT.

This clone was detected only a few times. The identical CDR3 is also encoded by other nucleotide sequences in the sample. The chain combines TRBV30 with TRBJ1-6; D might be TRBD1 (5 bases). The CDR3 runs to 14 residues. Trimming shortened V by 5 bases and J by 5 bases, and 13 bases separated the two germline ends. Germline V gene data show CDR1 as GTSNPN and CDR2 as SVGIG (reference sequence). The CDR3 here is CAWSAGQDNSPLHF. The CDR3 region has the DNA TGTGCCTGGTCCGCGGGGCAGGATAATTCACCCCTCCACTTT. Together with reference TRBV30 and TRBJ1-6, the CDR3 gives the full variable domain: SQTIHQWPATLVQPVGSPLSLECTVEGTSNPNLYWYRQAAGRGLQLLFYSVGIGQISSEVPQNLSASRPQDRQFILSSKKLLLSDSGFYLCAWSAGQDNSPLHFGNGTRLTVT.

This clone has just a few counts. The gene calls are TRBV29-1 and TRBJ1-4, with 9 bases identical to TRBD1. Germline CDR1 is SQVTM and CDR2 is ANQGSEA. CDR3 length: 11 residues. V shed 8 bases, J shed 8 bases, and the junction held 3 bases outside the gene matches. In nucleotides, the CDR3 is TGCAGCTTCGGACAGGGGGAAAAACTGTTTTTT. Its translation: CSFGQGEKLFF.

The chain employs TRBV5-1 and TRBJ1-2; TRBD1 might be the D (6 bases). CDR3 length: 12 amino acids. CDR1 and CDR2 from the germline V gene are SGHRS and YFSETQ. Trimming shortened V by 4 bases and J by 5 bases, and 9 bases separated the two germline ends. For the CDR3, the DNA is TGCGCCAGCAGCCCGGACAGTTATGGCTACACCTTC. Amino acid sequence: CASSPDSYGYTF.

The J gene is TRBJ2-5, the V gene TRBV27; 7 bases agree with TRBD2. V lost 5 bases, J lost 2 bases, and 11 bases stayed unmatched. Germline V gives CDR1 MNHEY, CDR2 SMNVEV (reference sequence). The CDR3 spans 16 residues. The CDR3 coding sequence is TGTGCCAGCAGTCCCTGGACTAGTGGGGGACAAGAGACCCAGTACTTC. It codes for CASSPWTSGGQETQYF.

This clone was seen more than once but under ten times. The chain combines TRBV29-1 with TRBJ2-5; 8 bases are shared with TRBD2. Per the germline V gene, CDR1 is SQVTM and CDR2 is ANQGSEA. Germline trimming cut 5 bases from V and 5 bases from J; bases unmatched to any gene: 1. The CDR3 consists of 11 residues. CDR3 nucleotide sequence: TGCAGCGTTACTAGCGGTGAGACCCAGTACTTC. Its protein product is CSVTSGETQYF.